These 4 T cell receptor beta chains were sequenced from one sample in a study of blood T cell repertoires in COVID-19. The table came from immunoSEQ multiplex PCR; TCRdb's copy has only in-frame clones and leaves some out. The sample has 250,000 to 350,000 clones; roughly nine tenths are singletons. Source material: peripheral blood. The receptors come from a young man who had recovered from COVID-19.

This chain uses TRBV18 with TRBJ1-5, with TRBD1 matching over 8 bases. Germline V gene sequence: CDR1 KGHSH, CDR2 LQKENI. There are 15 residues in the CDR3. V was pared by 4 bases and J by 4 bases, with 6 bases of the junction left unmatched. The CDR3 sequence: CASSRGTGGNQPQHF. The CDR3 DNA sequence: TGTGCCAGCTCACGGGGGACAGGCGGGAATCAGCCCCAGCATTTT.

The chain employs TRBV18 and TRBJ2-5, with 9 bases aligning to TRBD2. The germline CDR1 and CDR2 sequences are KGHSH and LQKENI. There are 17 residues in the CDR3. Trimming took 0 bases from V and 2 from J; bases not matched to a gene: 7. CDR3 amino acids: CASSPPTSSGAQETQYF. The CDR3 DNA follows: TGTGCCAGCTCACCACCAACTTCTAGCGGGGCGCAAGAGACCCAGTACTTC.

The V gene is TRBV4-3, the J gene TRBJ1-5; D remains ambiguous. The CDR3 sequence is 17 residues long. Germline V gene data show CDR1 as LGHNA and CDR2 as YSLEER. Trimming removed 0 bases at V and 5 bases at J, with 17 bases between. Here the CDR3 DNA reads TGCGCCAGCAGCCAAGAGGCGGGGAGAGGGTTTTATCAGCCCCAGCATTTT. Its protein product is CASSQEAGRGFYQPQHF.

This chain uses TRBV28 with TRBJ1-3; TRBD1 is a possible D gene (6 bases). The CDR3 loop spans 14 amino acids. V was cut by 6 bases and J by 2 bases, with 11 bases left in between. From germline, CDR1 is MDHEN and CDR2 SYDVKM. The DNA of the CDR3 is TGTGCCAGCAGGCCCGGACAGCCTGGAAACACCATATATTTT. It encodes CASRPGQPGNTIYF. Full variable domain (rest looked up from reference TRBV28 and TRBJ1-3): DVKVTQSSRYLVKRTGEKVFLECVQDMDHENMFWYRQDPGLGLRLIYFSYDVKMKEKGDIPEGYSVSREKKERFSLILESASTNQTSMYLCASRPGQPGNTIYFGEGSWLTVV.